This entry features one TCR beta chain sequence. Its specificity is unknown. The source of the sample is a study of tumor-infiltrating lymphocytes in localized non-small cell lung cancer. General observations from the study: Tumors had more T cell infiltration than uninvolved lung, per TCRbeta sequencing and CD3 counts. Technical variation could not be separated from intratumor heterogeneity here.

Repertoires were generated with immunoSEQ multiplex PCR, while TCRdb's copy carries only in-frame clones and drops some. The data contain thousands of clones, approximately 71% of them singletons. The sample was uninvolved lung tissue not adjacent to the tumor. This receptor was identified in a human donor with non-small cell lung cancer.

The chain's CDR3 is CASSSGQDYYYGYTF. CDR3 nucleotides: TGTGCCAGCAGTTCAGGACAGGATTACTACTATGGCTACACCTTC. This chain uses TRBV27 with TRBJ1-2, with TRBD1 matching over 7 bases. The CDR3 has 15 residues. Germline trimming cut 4 bases from V and 3 bases from J; bases unmatched to any gene: 8. The germline V gene has CDR1 MNHEY and CDR2 SMNVEV (reference sequence).